Sequencing of this T cell receptor beta chain was carried out in a study of T-cell memory formation after mild COVID-19 (dated by TCRdb to 2020 to 2023). Study-level background: TCR sequence clusters from the two donors were largely donor specific. The cohort was made up of two young adult volunteers, one female and one male, who were previously healthy. In a couple of donors, T-cell clones that expanded and contracted after mild COVID-19 were followed by sequencing TCRalpha and TCRbeta repertoires longitudinally. Broad study findings and their caveats: The study included only a couple of mild cases, and larger cohorts that include severe cases with pre-infection samples were judged to be necessary. The detection of some responding clones in pre-infection memory suggests that pre-existing cross-reactive memory T cells joined the SARS-CoV-2 response. Balanced CD4/CD8 phenotypes were observed for clones contracting from day 15 to 85, whereas a bias towards CD4+ was observed for a second wave of clones expanding from day 15 to 37. Contracting CD4+ clones appeared mostly in the CM and EM memory subsets, whereas CD8+ clones were enriched in EMRA. Whether the second-wave clones peaking on day 37 were SARS-CoV-2 specific was not confirmed.

TCRdb shows the sequencer as Illumina NovaSeq 6000. TCRalpha and TCRbeta cDNA libraries were constructed by 5'RACE with constant-segment primers, with sample barcodes and unique molecular identifiers being introduced. Trizol reagent was used to extract RNA from every sample. Libraries were amplified in two PCR steps, with a second sample barcode and Illumina TruSeq adapters added in the second step. Libraries were sequenced on an Illumina NovaSeq with 2 x 150 bp paired-end reads. The paper's data handling went like this. With migec v1.2.7, reads were demultiplexed and then collapsed into UMI-guided consensus sequences. Using mixcr v2.1.11, UMI consensuses were aligned to TRA and TRB V and J templates and then assembled into clonotypes. A clonotype was counted as expanded or contracted only if both edgeR and NoisET called the change significant, with noise models trained on biological replicates. For edgeR calls, the cutoffs were a false discovery rate-adjusted p below 0.01 and a log2 fold-change threshold of 1. PCA with hierarchical clustering of max-normalized trajectories of the 1000 most abundant clonotypes was used as exploratory dynamics analysis. Separately sequenced CD4+ and CD8+ repertoires were used to assign the CD4 or CD8 phenotype of responding clones. The public reads were quality trimmed at Q25 with fastp and then assembled into clones with MiXCR by TCRdb, keeping productive beta chains. Each CDR3 protein gets just one entry, which takes the most common genes and DNA from the rows behind it. These V and J calls rely on TCRdb rather than the paper's analysis. The sample profile shows hundreds of thousands of distinct CDR3 sequences; less than 25% of them were found once. The ten largest clonotypes hold around 13% of the sample.

A remark on this clonotype: The antigen it binds to is not known. There are no base qualities to consult, and no much larger clone falls within one base.

Ficoll-Paque density gradient centrifugation was used to isolate PBMCs. The sequence was obtained from an adult woman who had mild COVID-19 (a few samples of this study predate the infection). The sample titles of this study are shuffled in the database, so cell type and time point are left out; the donor was told from shared clones. Sequencing was done on a sample of PBMCs or a T cell subset sorted from them (not recorded which).

The bases read TGCGCCAGCGCCCGAGTTGGAGGGAAGGATGAGCAGTTCTTC. This gives the protein CASARVGGKDEQFF. This chain joins TRBV4-3 to TRBJ2-1; perhaps TRBD2 is the D gene, with 6 bases matching. Trimming removed 8 bases from V and 8 bases from J, leaving 19 bases between the germline ends. Per the germline V gene, LGHNA is the CDR1 and YSLEER is the CDR2. There are 14 amino acids in the CDR3, from cysteine to phenylalanine inclusive. Only CDR3 DNA remains: 42 bases, in frame from the first base.